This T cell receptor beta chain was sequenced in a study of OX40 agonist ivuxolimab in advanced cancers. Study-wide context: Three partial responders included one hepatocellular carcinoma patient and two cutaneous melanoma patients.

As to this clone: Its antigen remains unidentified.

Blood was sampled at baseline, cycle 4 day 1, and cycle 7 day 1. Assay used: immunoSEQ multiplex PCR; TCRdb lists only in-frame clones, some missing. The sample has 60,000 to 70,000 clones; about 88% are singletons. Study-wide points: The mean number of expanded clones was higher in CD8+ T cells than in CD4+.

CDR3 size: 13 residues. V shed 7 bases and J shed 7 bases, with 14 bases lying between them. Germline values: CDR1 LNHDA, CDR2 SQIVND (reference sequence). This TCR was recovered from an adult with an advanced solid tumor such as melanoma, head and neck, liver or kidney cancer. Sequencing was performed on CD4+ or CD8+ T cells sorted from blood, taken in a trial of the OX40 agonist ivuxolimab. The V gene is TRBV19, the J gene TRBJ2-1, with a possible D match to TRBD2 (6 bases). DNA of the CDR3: TGTGCCAGTACCCGACCCGGGACTAATGAGCAGTTCTTC. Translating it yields CASTRPGTNEQFF.